The 21 T cell receptor beta chains given below trace back to one sample, sequenced in a study of cytomegalovirus exposure and HLA in healthy donors. Both 60 Vbeta primers and 13 Jbeta primers went into the PCR. The repertoire was sequenced with immunoSEQ multiplex PCR; TCRdb's copy has only in-frame clones and lacks some. The sample has roughly 140,000 clones, about 80% seen once. The sample comprised PBMCs. The receptor set was obtained from a woman aged 55-70 years in good health and CMV-seropositive.

The gene calls are TRBV29-1 and TRBJ2-7; tentative D call: TRBD2 (5 bases). Trimming took 1 base from V and 7 from J, leaving 8 bases between them. The CDR3 extends over 11 amino acids. The germline CDR1 and CDR2 sequences are SQVTM and ANQGSEA. CDR3 residues: CSVEVRGEQYF. The CDR3 bases are TGCAGCGTTGAAGTTCGGGGAGAGCAGTACTTC.

V and J are TRBV30 and TRBJ1-4, with a possible D match to TRBD1 (6 bases). This CDR3 has 13 residues. V gave up 5 bases and J gave up 7 bases, with 14 bases separating them. Germline loops: CDR1 GTSNPN, CDR2 SVGIG (reference sequence). The chain's CDR3 is CAWRRGTGEKLFF. CDR3 coding DNA: TGTGCCTGGCGTAGGGGGACCGGTGAAAAACTGTTTTTT.

The chain links TRBV28 to TRBJ2-6; D not resolved. Trimming took 5 bases from V and 2 from J, leaving 13 bases between them. CDR1 and CDR2 (germline): MDHEN, SYDVKM. The CDR3 totals 16 residues. The CDR3: CASSLTPSAGANVLTF. The CDR3 DNA sequence: TGTGCCAGCAGTCTCACTCCTAGTGCTGGGGCCAACGTCCTGACTTTC.

Notes on this clone: Likely a read error: the CDR3 ends without its conserved phenylalanine or tryptophan. The chain is built from TRBV30 and TRBJ1-1; no reliable D call. The germline V and J ends were trimmed by 4 bases and 3 bases, with 9 bases remaining between them. The CDR3 runs to 12 residues. Germline V CDR1 and CDR2: GTSNPN, SVGIG (reference sequence). In DNA, the CDR3 is TGTGCCTGGAACGTCAAGGACACTGAAGCTTTCCTT. Its translation is CAWNVKDTEAFL.

This chain connects TRBV6-5 to TRBJ2-7; D not certain. V lost 0 bases, J lost 3 bases, and 12 bases lay in between. The CDR3 consists of 15 residues. The germline gives CDR1 MNHEY, CDR2 SVGAGI. The CDR3 coding sequence is TGTGCCAGCAGTTACTCGAGTCCACCCTACTACGAGCAGTACTTC. This gives the protein CASSYSSPPYYEQYF.

The chain combines TRBV14 with TRBJ2-1; D unresolved. This CDR3 has 13 amino acids. V lost 1 base and J 9 bases, leaving 10 bases between the germline ends. The germline gives CDR1 SGHDN, CDR2 FVKESK. The CDR3 bases are TGTGCCAGCAGCCAAGTCACTATATCTGAGCAGTTCTTC. Its translation is CASSQVTISEQFF.

The chain combines TRBV27 with TRBJ2-1; 9 bases line up with TRBD1. Trimming removed 10 bases from V and 7 bases from J; junction bases left unmatched: 11. The CDR3 extends over 14 amino acids. In germline, CDR1 is MNHEY, CDR2 SMNVEV (reference sequence). Here the CDR3 DNA reads TGTGCCACCGAAGAGGGACAGGGACGAAATGAGCAGTTCTTC. As protein: CATEEGQGRNEQFF.

This clone was recorded only once. J is TRBJ2-7 and V is TRBV15; 9 bases map to TRBD1. The J segment lost 4 bases and the V segment lost 5 bases, leaving 9 bases of the junction unmatched. This CDR3 spans 15 amino acids. Germline CDR1 is LNHNV and CDR2 is YYDKDF (reference sequence). The CDR3 region is CATSAQTGGTYEQYF. The CDR3 bases are TGTGCCACCAGCGCCCAGACAGGGGGAACGTACGAGCAGTACTTC.

Only one count was recorded for this clone. The CDR3, as DNA: TGTGCCAGCAGCGTAAGACCCAGTGCCTCAGGGGCTCGCGAGACCCAGTACTTC. This gives the protein CASSVRPSASGARETQYF. This rearrangement joins TRBV7-6 to TRBJ2-5; possibly TRBD1 for D (6 bases). CDR3 length: 18 amino acids. The ends were cut back, 5 bases at V and 5 bases at J, with 27 bases in the middle. Germline CDR1 and CDR2: SGHVS and FNYEAQ.

The chain joins TRBV7-2 to TRBJ1-5; no reliable D call. The CDR3 loop spans 13 amino acids. CDR1 is SGHTA, CDR2 FQGNSA, per germline. The ends were cut back, 4 bases at V and 7 bases at J, with 11 bases in the middle. For the CDR3, the DNA is TGTGCCAGCAGCTCTCTCCATGGCCAGCCCCAGCATTTT. Amino acid sequence: CASSSLHGQPQHF.

This chain uses TRBV5-1 with TRBJ1-4; 11 bases line up with TRBD1. This CDR3 spans 15 amino acids. Germline CDR1 is SGHRS and CDR2 is YFSETQ. J gave up 7 bases and V 4 bases, and 6 bases lay outside the gene matches. CDR3 sequence: CASSRSGTGGEKLFF. The CDR3 region has the DNA TGCGCCAGCAGCAGATCCGGGACAGGGGGTGAAAAACTGTTTTTT.

The chain links TRBV5-1 to TRBJ2-5; possibly TRBD1 for D (6 bases). V was cut by 4 bases and J by 4 bases, with 14 bases left in between. CDR3 size: 14 residues. Germline V gene sequence: CDR1 SGHRS, CDR2 YFSETQ. This CDR3 is CASSPQGSGETQYF. Written as DNA, the CDR3 is TGCGCCAGCAGCCCACAGGGATCAGGAGAGACCCAGTACTTC.

This chain links TRBV6-6 with TRBJ2-7, with 9 bases aligning to TRBD1. With 7 bases clipped from V and 3 bases from J, the junction kept 10 bases outside the gene matches. Per the germline V gene, CDR1 is MNHNY and CDR2 is SVGAGI (reference sequence). The CDR3 loop spans 15 amino acids. The CDR3 bases are TGTGCCAGCAATATAGGGACAGGGTTACTCTACGAGCAGTACTTC. Amino acid sequence: CASNIGTGLLYEQYF.

The chain links TRBV4-1 to TRBJ2-2; TRBD2 matches 8 bases. This CDR3 region has 16 residues. V shed 0 bases and J 7 bases; nucleotides not matched to a gene: 7. Looked up from germline, CDR1 is MGHRA and CDR2 is YSYEKL. The CDR3 protein is CASSQDWVAGFGELFF. In nucleotides, the CDR3 is TGCGCCAGCAGCCAAGATTGGGTAGCGGGGTTCGGGGAGCTGTTTTTT.

This clone was observed a few times. This chain uses TRBV23-1 with TRBJ1-3; TRBD1 matches at 7 bases. TRBV23-1 is placed among ORFs of uncertain function. CDR3 length: 16 amino acids. V shed 3 bases, J shed 0 bases, and the junction held 5 bases outside the gene matches. The CDR3: CASSQQGESSGNTIYF. CDR3 bases: TGCGCCAGCAGTCAGCAGGGGGAGAGCTCTGGAAACACCATATATTTT.

V usage is TRBV6-6 and J usage is TRBJ2-5; 11 nucleotides line up with TRBD2. This CDR3 has 15 residues. CDR1 is MNHNY and CDR2 is SVGAGI in the germline V gene (reference sequence). V lost 10 bases, J lost 0 bases, and 7 bases stayed unmatched. DNA of the CDR3: TGTGCCACGCAGACTAGCGGGGAGTACCAAGAGACCCAGTACTTC. Encoded protein: CATQTSGEYQETQYF.

CDR3 DNA sequence: TGTGCCAGCAGCCTATTACCGGGACTAGCGGGAGGATCGGAAAATGAGCAGTTCTTC. Its protein product is CASSLLPGLAGGSENEQFF. The chain links TRBV7-2 to TRBJ2-1, with TRBD2 matching over 15 bases. Per the germline V gene, CDR1 is SGHTA and CDR2 is FQGNSA. After removal of 5 bases from V and 7 bases from J, the junction contained 15 bases not matched to a gene. The CDR3 sequence is 19 residues long. The full variable domain, completed using reference TRBV7-2 and TRBJ2-1, is GAGVSQSPSNKVTEKGKDVELRCDPISGHTALYWYRQSLGQGLEFLIYFQGNSAPDKSGLPSDRFSAERTGGSVSTLTIQRTQQEDSAVYLCASSLLPGLAGGSENEQFFGPGTRLTVL.

The rearrangement joins TRBV28 to TRBJ2-1; D may be TRBD2 (6 bases). Trimming pared 1 base from V and 6 bases from J, leaving 7 bases between. The CDR3 has 13 amino acids. Germline CDR1 reads MDHEN; CDR2 reads SYDVKM. In DNA form, the CDR3 reads TGTGCCAGCAGTTTATCACTAGCCAATGAGCAGTTCTTC. Its translation is CASSLSLANEQFF.

The chain couples TRBV5-1 to TRBJ2-3; TRBD2 aligns across 10 bases. V lost 2 bases to trimming and J lost 6 bases; unmatched junction nucleotides: 6. The CDR3 is 15 amino acids. Per the germline V gene, CDR1 is SGHRS and CDR2 is YFSETQ. For the CDR3, the DNA is TGCGCCAGCAGCTTAGCGGGAGGGCCGGCGGATACGCAGTATTTT. It specifies CASSLAGGPADTQYF.

The V call is TRBV5-4, the J call TRBJ1-1; D is ambiguous. V was pared by 4 bases and J by 4 bases, with 14 bases between. The CDR3 sequence is 14 residues long. CDR1 and CDR2 from the germline V gene are SGHNT and YYREEE (reference sequence). CDR3 loop: CASSRPAEGTEAFF. CDR3 sequence (DNA): TGTGCCAGCAGCCGACCGGCGGAGGGCACTGAAGCTTTCTTT.

This chain links TRBV7-9 with TRBJ2-5; the D is unclear. Trimming removed 1 base from V and 4 bases from J, with 10 bases in between. CDR3 size: 14 residues. CDR1 is SEHNR, CDR2 FQNEAQ, per germline (reference sequence). The CDR3 is CASSLEARRETQYF. Written as DNA, the CDR3 is TGTGCCAGCAGCTTAGAGGCTAGAAGAGAGACCCAGTACTTC.